These 25 T cell receptor beta chains came from one sample sequenced in a study of Graves' ophthalmopathy and Graves' hyperthyroidism. The authors amplified TCR beta CDR3 regions from RNA transcripts. First-round RT-PCR with HTBI primers preceded a second-round multiplex PCR. TCRdb itself ran the multiplex PCR reads through MiXCR, one entry per CDR3 protein. In the table there are 300,000 to 400,000 distinct CDR3 sequences, roughly 15% of which are singletons. The sequencing sample was made of peripheral blood. The receptors here all came from an adult man with Graves' ophthalmopathy.

About this clonotype itself: A much larger clonotype is one base distant, so this may be a read error. The chain recombines TRBV30 with TRBJ2-7; D gene ambiguous. The CDR3 is made up of 11 amino acids. V was cut by 4 bases and J by 4 bases, with 8 bases left in between. Germline V gene lookup returns CDR1 GTSNPN and CDR2 SVGIG (reference sequence). The CDR3 is CAWIENYEQYF. CDR3 nucleotide sequence: TGTGCCTGGATCGAAAATTACGAGCAGTACTTC.

This clonotype was counted ten times or more. The rearrangement uses TRBV6-5 and TRBJ2-5; 14 nucleotides match TRBD2. Germline CDR1 is MNHEY and CDR2 is SVGAGI. The CDR3 has 15 amino acids. V lost 4 bases and J lost 8; bases outside the gene matches: 6. The CDR3 DNA reads TGTGCCAGCAGTTTCGGGACTAGCGGGGGAGCTACCCAGTACTTC. This sequence encodes CASSFGTSGGATQYF.

This clonotype was seen at least ten times. CDR3 bases: TGTGCCAGCAGTTACTCCGGGAAGCAGACCCAGTACTTC. Its protein product is CASSYSGKQTQYF. The rearrangement links TRBV6-5 to TRBJ2-5; tentatively, D is TRBD2 (5 bases). The CDR3 runs to 13 residues. Germline values: CDR1 MNHEY, CDR2 SVGAGI. V was trimmed by 0 bases and J by 6 bases, leaving 8 bases between them.

This clonotype appeared many times. V is TRBV28 and J is TRBJ1-2; perhaps TRBD1 as D (5 bases). Germline CDR1 and CDR2: MDHEN and SYDVKM. The CDR3 covers 13 residues. Trimming stripped 6 bases from V and 4 bases from J, with 12 bases between. The CDR3 here is CASSRDRIYGYTF. The CDR3, as DNA: TGTGCCAGCAGCCGTGACAGAATCTATGGCTACACCTTC.

This clonotype was detected ten times or more. The CDR3, as DNA: TGTGCTAGCCGGGGGGGAGGAGCCGAAAATCAGCCCCAGCATTTT. Protein: CASRGGGAENQPQHF. V gene TRBV27 combines with J gene TRBJ1-5; D possibly corresponds to TRBD1 (5 bases). This CDR3 has 15 residues. Germline V gene lookup returns CDR1 MNHEY and CDR2 SMNVEV (reference sequence).

This clonotype is a singleton in its sample. This chain connects TRBV29-1 to TRBJ1-1, with 7 bases that match TRBD1. The CDR3 length is 16 residues. Losses at the gene ends were 0 bases for V and 0 bases for J; bases not matched to a gene: 7. Germline V CDR1 and CDR2: SQVTM, ANQGSEA. The CDR3 region is CSVEDRGRHLNTEAFF. The DNA of the CDR3 is TGCAGCGTTGAAGATAGGGGGCGTCATCTGAACACTGAAGCTTTCTTT.

The sample holds many counts of this clonotype. This sequence joins TRBV18 and TRBJ2-7, with TRBD1 matching 10 bases. The CDR3 is 14 residues long. Germline values: CDR1 KGHSH, CDR2 LQKENI. Germline trimming cut 4 bases from V and 2 bases from J; bases unmatched to any gene: 2. DNA for the CDR3: TGTGCCAGCTCACAGACAGGGGGCACCTACGAGCAGTACTTC. The encoded protein is CASSQTGGTYEQYF.

This clonotype showed up just once. CDR3 residues: CASSSRRANYGYTF. The CDR3 bases are TGTGCCAGCAGTAGCCGCAGAGCTAACTATGGCTACACCTTC. The rearrangement uses TRBV12-3 or TRBV12-4 and TRBJ1-2; D not certain. The CDR3 runs 14 residues. Between the trimmed V and J ends, which lost 5 bases and 0 bases, there was a span of 10 bases.

This clonotype has at least ten counts. J is TRBJ2-7 and V is TRBV18; D is ambiguous. V gave up 8 bases and J gave up 3 bases, with 11 bases separating them. The CDR3 is 12 residues long. Germline CDR1 KGHSH, CDR2 LQKENI. CDR3 sequence: CASTRPGYEQYF. For the CDR3, the DNA is TGTGCCAGCACACGGCCCGGCTACGAGCAGTACTTC.

This clonotype was found many times. V gene TRBV5-1 combines with J gene TRBJ1-2; no firm D call. CDR1 SGHRS and CDR2 YFSETQ come from the germline V gene. Between the trimmed V and J ends, which lost 4 bases and 4 bases, there was a span of 8 bases. The CDR3 has 12 amino acids. The CDR3 DNA reads as TGCGCCAGCAGCGCCTCTGTCTATGGCTACACCTTC. This translates into CASSASVYGYTF.

This clonotype was observed at least ten times. The V and J genes are TRBV12-3 or TRBV12-4 and TRBJ2-7, with a possible D match to TRBD1 (5 bases). Trimming took 2 bases from V and 6 from J, leaving 8 bases between them. This CDR3 is built from 12 residues. The CDR3 DNA reads TGTGCCAGCAGTTTAATAGGGGCCGAGCAGTACTTC. Translated, it gives CASSLIGAEQYF.

In its sample, this clonotype was seen many times. The rearrangement uses TRBV20-1 and TRBJ2-7; 16 nucleotides match TRBD2. The CDR3 spans 16 residues. V trimming: 3 bases; J trimming: 0 bases; junction bases outside the gene matches: 2. Germline CDR1 is DFQATT and CDR2 is SNEGSKA (reference sequence). The CDR3 DNA sequence: TGCAGTGCTAGGGGACTAGCGGGAGGGTCCTCCTACGAGCAGTACTTC. Translated, it gives CSARGLAGGSSYEQYF.

The CDR3 nucleotides are TGTGCCAGCTCACCCCCTAGCGGGGGTTACGAGCAGTACTTC. Encoded protein: CASSPPSGGYEQYF. The chain recombines TRBV18 with TRBJ2-7; 10 bases match TRBD2. This CDR3 contains 14 residues. V shed 3 bases, J shed 4 bases, and the junction held 3 bases outside the gene matches. In germline, CDR1 is KGHSH, CDR2 LQKENI.

This rearrangement joins TRBV12-3 or TRBV12-4 to TRBJ2-7; tentatively, D is TRBD2 (6 bases). V was clipped by 3 bases and J by 3 bases, with 9 bases between them. There are 13 residues in the CDR3. CDR3 DNA sequence: TGTGCCAGCAGTTTCGGGGAGGTCTACGAGCAGTACTTC. It translates to CASSFGEVYEQYF.

As concerns this clonotype: One end of the junction is discordant with germline, which a read error may explain. The rearrangement links TRBV20-1 to TRBJ2-2, with TRBD1 identical over 9 bases. The CDR3 spans 15 residues. CDR1 and CDR2 (germline): DFQATT, SNEGSKA (reference sequence). The CDR3 nucleotides read TGCAGCGCTAGGAGGGACAGGGAGGAATCCGGGGAGCTGGTTTTT. Its translation is CSARRDREESGELVF.

At least ten counts were recorded for this clonotype. The chain uses TRBV20-1 and TRBJ1-1, with D possibly matching TRBD1 (5 bases). V lost 8 bases and J lost 2, with 15 bases in between. This CDR3 is 13 amino acids long. Germline assignment: CDR1 DFQATT and CDR2 SNEGSKA (reference sequence). The chain's CDR3 is CSPPPGENTEAFF. The CDR3 nucleotides are TGCAGTCCTCCTCCGGGGGAAAACACTGAAGCTTTCTTT.

This clonotype has a count of ten or more. The CDR3 DNA is TGTGCCAGCAGTACTCCGAGTCCCGGGACAGGGGCCAAGCAGTACTTC. It codes for CASSTPSPGTGAKQYF. This chain links TRBV28 with TRBJ2-7, with 10 positions matching TRBD1. CDR3 length equals 16 residues. The V and J ends lost 5 bases and 8 bases, in that order; junction bases with no gene match: 15. Germline-derived CDR1 and CDR2 are MDHEN and SYDVKM.

This clonotype has a count of ten or more. The chain recombines TRBV6-6 with TRBJ1-1; 7 nucleotides align to TRBD1. The length of the CDR3 is 14 residues. Trimming cost V 8 bases and J 4 bases; bases outside gene matches: 10. Per germline, CDR1 MNHNY and CDR2 SVGAGI (reference sequence). CDR3 loop: CASHGQVGSTEAFF. The DNA for the CDR3 is TGTGCCAGCCATGGACAGGTGGGGAGCACTGAAGCTTTCTTT.

This clonotype was detected many times. The chain uses TRBV6-2 or TRBV6-3 and TRBJ2-5, with D possibly TRBD2 on 5 matching bases. V gave up 0 bases and J gave up 2 bases, with 16 bases separating them. Germline CDR1 and CDR2: MNHEY and SVGEGT. The CDR3 extends over 17 amino acids. The CDR3 here is CASSYSIVPGRQETQYF. CDR3 DNA: TGTGCCAGCAGTTACTCGATAGTGCCGGGGAGACAAGAGACCCAGTACTTC.

The sample holds many counts of this clonotype. V and J are TRBV30 and TRBJ2-5; D tentatively reads TRBD1 or TRBD2 (5 bases each). Trimming removed 0 bases from V and 5 bases from J, with 13 bases in between. Germline V lookup: CDR1 GTSNPN, CDR2 SVGIG (reference sequence). This CDR3 comprises 14 residues. In DNA, the CDR3 is TGTGCCTGGAGTGTTTGGGGGAAGGGTGAGACCCAGTACTTC. Translated: CAWSVWGKGETQYF.

Worth noting for this clonotype: A clone one base away is much larger, so this may be a read error. The rearrangement joins TRBV30 to TRBJ1-1, with TRBD1 as a possible D gene (6 bases). The CDR3 covers 15 residues. Germline V gene data show CDR1 as GTSNPN and CDR2 as SVGIG (reference sequence). Trimming removed 1 base from V and 3 bases from J, with 15 bases in between. The CDR3 coding sequence is TGTGCCTGGAGTGGAGTTGGGGGCTTGGACACTGAAGCTTTCTTT. Translating it yields CAWSGVGGLDTEAFF.

The sample holds many counts of this clonotype. The rearrangement uses TRBV6-2 or TRBV6-3 and TRBJ2-5; tentative D call: TRBD1 (6 bases). Germline-derived CDR1 and CDR2 are MNHEY and SVGEGT. The germline V and J ends were trimmed by 6 bases and 4 bases, with 15 bases remaining between them. The length of the CDR3 is 14 residues. The DNA of the CDR3 is TGTGCCAGCAGCCGAAACAGGGCCGGAGAGACCCAGTACTTC. It specifies CASSRNRAGETQYF.

This clonotype was observed at least ten times. The J gene is TRBJ2-7, the V gene TRBV5-1; D perhaps matches TRBD1 (5 bases). V gave up 1 base and J gave up 3 bases, with 11 bases separating them. The length of the CDR3 is 14 residues. Looked up from germline, CDR1 is SGHRS and CDR2 is YFSETQ. For the CDR3, the DNA is TGCGCCAGCAGCTTGACAGGTCCCTTCTACGAGCAGTACTTC. This gives the protein CASSLTGPFYEQYF.

This clonotype was recorded at least ten times. V is TRBV28 and J is TRBJ1-2; no firm D call. In germline, CDR1 is MDHEN, CDR2 SYDVKM. Trimming removed 6 bases from V and 10 bases from J, with 21 bases in between. The CDR3 contains 14 residues. CDR3 DNA: TGTGCCAGCAGAGGTTTTGGGGATGCCCTCTTCTACACCTTC. Translated: CASRGFGDALFYTF.

This clonotype was counted at least ten times. The J gene is TRBJ1-1, the V gene TRBV2; 7 bases map to TRBD1. The V gene's germline CDR1 is SNHLY and CDR2 FYNNEI. This CDR3 has 13 residues. Losses at the gene ends were 6 bases for V and 7 bases for J; bases not matched to a gene: 8. Here the CDR3 reads CASSGGGRGEAFF. The CDR3 DNA sequence: TGTGCCAGCAGCGGAGGGGGCAGGGGTGAAGCTTTCTTT.